This T cell receptor (beta chain) was recorded in a study of blood T cell repertoires in COVID-19. J lost 4 bases, V lost 9 bases, and 5 bases had no gene match. This CDR3 has 13 residues. Germline CDR1 and CDR2: MNHNY and SVGAGI (reference sequence). Sequenced by immunoSEQ multiplex PCR; TCRdb stores in-frame clones only, minus some. This repertoire shows 120,000 to 150,000 clones, 84% found once; its top ten account for almost 6%. V is TRBV6-6 and J is TRBJ1-3; 8 nucleotides match TRBD1. This clonotype was obtained from a woman in her forties or fifties who had been exposed to COVID-19. The specimen was PBMCs or T cells enriched from blood (not recorded which). In DNA form, the CDR3 reads TGTGCCAGGTCCAGGACAGGGGGAAACACCATATATTTT. Residues: CARSRTGGNTIYF.